One sample yielded the 31 T cell receptor beta chains listed below, sequenced in a study of blood T cell repertoires in COVID-19. Repertoires were generated with immunoSEQ multiplex PCR, while TCRdb's copy carries only in-frame clones and drops some. The sample contains 60,000 to 80,000 clones, 85% to 90% of which appear only once. Material: peripheral blood. Receptor source: a woman between 55 and 75 years old with COVID-19, enrolled during active disease.

The V and J genes are TRBV7-2 and TRBJ1-5; 10 bases match TRBD1. V shed 5 bases and J 9 bases; nucleotides not matched to a gene: 7. Germline CDR1 reads SGHTA; CDR2 reads FQGNSA. CDR3 size: 14 residues. Written as DNA, the CDR3 is TGTGCCAGCAGCAAAGACAGGGGGCTACGGCCCCAGCATTTT. Encoded protein: CASSKDRGLRPQHF.

The chain combines TRBV5-1 with TRBJ1-4; 8 bases line up with TRBD1. CDR3 length: 14 residues. CDR1 SGHRS and CDR2 YFSETQ come from the germline V gene. V lost 2 bases to trimming and J lost 3 bases; unmatched junction nucleotides: 0. DNA of the CDR3: TGCGCCAGCAGCTTACAGGGGGCTAATGAAAAACTGTTTTTT. This encodes CASSLQGANEKLFF.

The V call is TRBV6-2 or TRBV6-3, the J call TRBJ2-1; D is perhaps TRBD1 or TRBD2 (7 bases each). The V gene lost 6 bases and the J gene lost 16 bases, with 22 bases spanning the gap. The CDR3 loop spans 13 amino acids. Germline V gene lookup returns CDR1 MNHEY and CDR2 SVGEGT. In nucleotides, the CDR3 is TGTGCCAGCAGCCAGGGGGGGATTCCCTTAAAATTCTTC. Translating it yields CASSQGGIPLKFF.

This chain connects TRBV27 to TRBJ2-7; 8 bases align to TRBD2. Germline CDR1 is MNHEY and CDR2 is SMNVEV (reference sequence). V was pared by 6 bases and J by 5 bases, with 6 bases of the junction left unmatched. The CDR3 consists of 13 residues. The CDR3 reads CASRRTSINEQYF. DNA of the CDR3: TGTGCCAGCAGGAGGACTAGCATCAACGAGCAGTACTTC.

J is TRBJ2-3 and V is TRBV2, with TRBD2 as a possible D gene (5 bases). The V end lost 4 bases, the J end lost 5 bases, and 13 bases lay between the germline ends. There are 14 residues in the CDR3. Germline assignment: CDR1 SNHLY and CDR2 FYNNEI. The CDR3 DNA is TGTGCCAGCAGTGGGGGTAGCGCACTAGATACGCAGTATTTT. As protein: CASSGGSALDTQYF.

The chain joins TRBV29-1 to TRBJ2-5, with 7 nucleotides matching TRBD2. V dropped 3 bases and J dropped 4; count of bases not matched to a gene: 5. Germline V gives CDR1 SQVTM, CDR2 ANQGSEA. This CDR3 has 13 residues. CDR3 coding DNA: TGCAGCGTTGATCCTAGCGGTGGAGAGACCCAGTACTTC. Protein: CSVDPSGGETQYF.

This sequence joins TRBV5-6 and TRBJ2-5, with a weak D call TRBD1 (5 bases). V lost 4 bases and J lost 4, with 20 bases in between. The CDR3 totals 16 residues. The germline gives CDR1 SGHDT, CDR2 YYEEEE. The CDR3 sequence is CASSRSKGLPGETQYF. The CDR3 nucleotides read TGTGCCAGCAGCCGCTCTAAGGGGTTGCCAGGAGAGACCCAGTACTTC.

The chain uses TRBV3-1 (or the pseudogene TRBV3-2) and TRBJ2-7; TRBD2 matches at 7 bases. Per the germline V gene, CDR1 is LGHDT and CDR2 is YNNKEL (reference sequence). This CDR3 has 14 amino acids. Trimming cost V 9 bases and J 3 bases; bases outside gene matches: 11. CDR3 DNA: TGTGCCAGTAACCGCGGGGGAACCCACTACGAGCAGTACTTC. Protein product: CASNRGGTHYEQYF.

With respect to this clone: An end of the junction does not agree with germline; a read error may underlie this. V and J are TRBV7-7 and TRBJ2-1, with 7 bases aligning to TRBD1. Germline CDR1 reads SSHAT; CDR2 reads FNYEAQ (reference sequence). This CDR3 comprises 15 residues. CDR3: CASSLTWDSVNEQFF. The CDR3 DNA is TGTGCTAGCAGCTTAACTTGGGACAGTGTCAATGAGCAGTTCTTC.

Written as DNA, the CDR3 is TGTGCCAGCAGCTTAGGCAGGAGCTACACCTTC. Its protein product is CASSLGRSYTF. The J gene is TRBJ1-2, the V gene TRBV7-9; D is unresolved. V was pared by 1 base and J by 9 bases, with 6 bases between. The CDR3 is 11 amino acids. The germline CDR1 and CDR2 sequences are SEHNR and FQNEAQ (reference sequence).

The chain uses TRBV7-2 and TRBJ2-7, with 10 bases fitting TRBD2. With 5 bases clipped from V and 0 bases from J, the junction kept 10 bases outside the gene matches. Germline V lookup: CDR1 SGHTA, CDR2 FQGNSA. The CDR3 has 17 residues. CDR3 nucleotides: TGTGCCAGCAGCCGGGCGTTTAGCGGGAGGAGCTCCTACGAGCAGTACTTC. It yields the protein CASSRAFSGRSSYEQYF.

The chain couples TRBV9 to TRBJ2-7; 8 bases fit TRBD1. Germline lookup yields CDR1 SGDLS and CDR2 YYNGEE. Germline trimming cut 2 bases from V and 2 bases from J; bases unmatched to any gene: 6. CDR3 length equals 15 residues. In nucleotides, the CDR3 is TGTGCCAGCAGCGTGGGGACAGGCTATACCTACGAGCAGTACTTC. Translated: CASSVGTGYTYEQYF.

V gene TRBV6-5 combines with J gene TRBJ1-2; a possible D gene is TRBD1 (6 bases). This CDR3 has 16 residues. V lost 2 bases, J lost 5 bases, and 18 bases lay in between. In germline, CDR1 is MNHEY, CDR2 SVGAGI. The CDR3, as DNA: TGTGCCAGCAGTTACGAACCTCCGGGAGGGGGTTATGGCTACACCTTC. It codes for CASSYEPPGGGYGYTF.

This chain joins TRBV6-6 and TRBJ1-4, with 9 bases lining up with TRBD1. This CDR3 comprises 15 residues. Trimming at V came to 7 bases and at J to 8 bases, leaving 11 bases not matched to a gene. Per germline, CDR1 MNHNY and CDR2 SVGAGI (reference sequence). This CDR3 reads CASTQGDREEEKLFF. CDR3 nucleotide sequence: TGTGCCAGCACCCAAGGGGACAGGGAAGAAGAAAAACTGTTTTTT.

In its sample, this clone was seen once. The V call is TRBV14, the J call TRBJ1-6, with 10 bases aligning to TRBD1. The length of the CDR3 is 14 residues. CDR1 is SGHDN and CDR2 is FVKESK in the germline V gene. With V trimmed by 4 bases and J by 7 bases, 1 base remained unmatched. The CDR3 bases are TGTGCCAGCAGCCGGGACAGGGGAAATTCACCCCTCCACTTT. Its translation is CASSRDRGNSPLHF.

The CDR3 coding sequence is TGTGCCAGCAGTTACGATTGGGGCCAGCCCCAGCATTTT. Its translation: CASSYDWGQPQHF. V and J are TRBV6-2 or TRBV6-3 and TRBJ1-5, with D possibly being TRBD1 (5 bases). This CDR3 region has 13 residues. Trimming cost V 2 bases and J 7 bases, with 9 bases left between them. CDR1 and CDR2 from the germline V gene are MNHEY and SVGEGT.

CDR3 DNA: TGTGCCAGCAGTGCGGGGACAGGAACCTACGAGCAGTACTTC. Translation gives CASSAGTGTYEQYF. This chain links TRBV25-1 with TRBJ2-7; TRBD1 agrees at 8 bases. Per the germline V gene, CDR1 is MGHDK and CDR2 is SYGVNS. The ends lost 4 bases at V and 2 bases at J; junction bases unmatched: 4. The CDR3 contains 14 residues.

The chain recombines TRBV7-2 with TRBJ1-5; tentatively, D is TRBD1 (6 bases). V was shortened by 0 bases and J by 6 bases, with 12 bases between the two germline ends. CDR1 and CDR2 (germline): SGHTA, FQGNSA. This CDR3 is 15 amino acids long. The CDR3 spells CASSLAWGRVQPQHF. The CDR3 coding sequence is TGTGCCAGCAGCTTAGCGTGGGGGCGGGTTCAGCCCCAGCATTTT.

The chain recombines TRBV9 with TRBJ1-1, with 10 bases that match TRBD1. CDR1 is SGDLS, CDR2 YYNGEE, per germline. CDR3 length equals 13 residues. Losses at the gene ends were 5 bases for V and 8 bases for J; bases not matched to a gene: 6. The CDR3 loop reads CASSRTGGKEAFF. The CDR3, as DNA: TGTGCCAGCAGTAGGACAGGGGGGAAAGAAGCTTTCTTT.

This chain joins TRBV6-6 and TRBJ2-3, with 9 nucleotides matching TRBD2. The CDR3 runs to 17 residues. Germline CDR1 MNHNY, CDR2 SVGAGI (reference sequence). V was clipped by 5 bases and J by 5 bases; unmatched bases: 14. In DNA form, the CDR3 reads TGTGCCAGCAGTCGAACGACTAGCGGAGGGGCGGGAGATACGCAGTATTTT. Its translation is CASSRTTSGGAGDTQYF.

The chain couples TRBV5-4 to TRBJ2-5; D is perhaps TRBD1 (6 bases). Per germline, CDR1 SGHNT and CDR2 YYREEE (reference sequence). This CDR3 comprises 16 residues. V lost 3 bases, J lost 5 bases, and 20 bases lay in between. CDR3 sequence (DNA): TGTGCCAGCAGCTCGAAAAGGACAGACAATAGTGAGACCCAGTACTTC. Its translation is CASSSKRTDNSETQYF.

This clone was observed once. The chain uses TRBV6-6 and TRBJ1-2; possible D gene TRBD1, 5 bases. Trimming removed 6 bases at V and 1 base at J, with 9 bases between. The length of the CDR3 is 13 residues. Germline CDR1 MNHNY, CDR2 SVGAGI (reference sequence). This CDR3 reads CASSRDSNYGYTF. In DNA form, the CDR3 reads TGTGCCAGCAGCCGCGACAGTAACTATGGCTACACCTTC.

The chain has TRBV9 and TRBJ2-7; D is uncertain. Germline-derived CDR1 and CDR2 are SGDLS and YYNGEE. V was clipped by 4 bases and J by 2 bases, with 13 bases between them. The CDR3 loop spans 14 amino acids. The CDR3 reads CASSTQPETYEQYF. CDR3 coding DNA: TGTGCCAGCAGCACCCAACCGGAGACCTACGAGCAGTACTTC.

The chain employs TRBV30 and TRBJ1-1; D remains ambiguous. The CDR3 loop spans 13 amino acids. The V gene lost 1 base and the J gene lost 3 bases, with 9 bases spanning the gap. Germline V gives CDR1 GTSNPN, CDR2 SVGIG (reference sequence). The DNA of the CDR3 is TGTGCCTGGAGTGAGAGGAGGGACACTGAAGCTTTCTTT. Translated: CAWSERRDTEAFF. Together with reference TRBV30 and TRBJ1-1, the CDR3 gives the full variable domain: SQTIHQWPATLVQPVGSPLSLECTVEGTSNPNLYWYRQAAGRGLQLLFYSVGIGQISSEVPQNLSASRPQDRQFILSSKKLLLSDSGFYLCAWSERRDTEAFFGQGTRLTVV.

The chain joins TRBV5-1 to TRBJ2-1, with D perhaps TRBD2 (5 bases). Trimming removed 1 base at V and 1 base at J, with 15 bases between. Per the germline V gene, CDR1 is SGHRS and CDR2 is YFSETQ. The CDR3 has 17 residues. The CDR3 region has the DNA TGCGCCAGCAGCTTGCTGCCGCTTACGGGATCCTACAATGAGCAGTTCTTC. It encodes CASSLLPLTGSYNEQFF.

This chain connects TRBV11-2 to TRBJ2-7; a weak D match, TRBD2 (5 bases). This CDR3 is 15 amino acids long. Germline assignment: CDR1 SGHAT and CDR2 FQNNGV. Trimming removed 1 base from V and 2 bases from J, with 12 bases in between. The CDR3 here is CASSLVEPAAYEQYF. In nucleotides, the CDR3 is TGTGCCAGCAGCTTAGTAGAACCAGCGGCCTACGAGCAGTACTTC.

This rearrangement joins TRBV19 to TRBJ2-3; tentatively, D is TRBD1 (6 bases). This CDR3 spans 14 amino acids. V gave up 6 bases and J gave up 5 bases, with 15 bases separating them. The V gene's germline CDR1 is LNHDA and CDR2 SQIVND (reference sequence). CDR3 in amino acids: CASSSDRRRDTQYF. The CDR3 DNA is TGTGCCAGTAGCTCCGACAGGAGGAGAGATACGCAGTATTTT.

This chain uses TRBV6-1 with TRBJ2-1; 10 bases align to TRBD2. Germline V gives CDR1 MNHNS, CDR2 SASEGT. V trimming: 3 bases; J trimming: 4 bases; junction bases outside the gene matches: 3. The CDR3 has 15 amino acids. CDR3 sequence: CASSEVSGGYNEQFF. CDR3 DNA: TGTGCCAGCAGTGAGGTTAGCGGGGGGTACAATGAGCAGTTCTTC.

This rearrangement joins TRBV19 to TRBJ2-1; tentatively, D is TRBD2 (6 bases). The germline V gene has CDR1 LNHDA and CDR2 SQIVND (reference sequence). This CDR3 comprises 14 residues. V lost 6 bases, J lost 0 bases, and 9 bases lay in between. The CDR3 nucleotides are TGTGCCAGTAGGGAAGCGGGCTCCTACAATGAGCAGTTCTTC. Amino acid sequence: CASREAGSYNEQFF.

This chain connects TRBV2 to TRBJ1-3, with 8 bases identical to TRBD1. This CDR3 has 13 residues. V lost 9 bases, J lost 3 bases, and 4 bases stayed unmatched. Germline V gene sequence: CDR1 SNHLY, CDR2 FYNNEI. CDR3 in DNA: TGTGCCAGTTCGGGACAGGTTGGAAACACCATATATTTT. It encodes CASSGQVGNTIYF.

The chain couples TRBV6-2 or TRBV6-3 to TRBJ1-5, with no clear D. The V end was cut by 4 bases, the J end by 7 bases, with 11 bases between. Germline CDR1 reads MNHEY; CDR2 reads SVGEGT. CDR3 size: 13 residues. CDR3 nucleotide sequence: TGTGCCAGCAGTTTAACCCAGAGGCAGCCCCAGCATTTT. Its protein product is CASSLTQRQPQHF.